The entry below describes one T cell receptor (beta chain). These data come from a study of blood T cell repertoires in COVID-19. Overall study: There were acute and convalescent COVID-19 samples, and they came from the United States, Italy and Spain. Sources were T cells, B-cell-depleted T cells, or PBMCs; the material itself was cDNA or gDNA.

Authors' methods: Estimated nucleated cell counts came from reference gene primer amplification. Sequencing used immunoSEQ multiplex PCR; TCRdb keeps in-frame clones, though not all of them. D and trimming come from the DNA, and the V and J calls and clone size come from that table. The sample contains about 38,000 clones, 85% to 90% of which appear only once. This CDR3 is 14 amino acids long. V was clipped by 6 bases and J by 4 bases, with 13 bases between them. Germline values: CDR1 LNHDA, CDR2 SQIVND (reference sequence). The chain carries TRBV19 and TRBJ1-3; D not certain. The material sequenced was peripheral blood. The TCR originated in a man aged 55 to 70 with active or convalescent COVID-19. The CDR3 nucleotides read TGTGCCAGTAGCCTCGGAGAGGTCGGAAACACCATATATTTT. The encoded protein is CASSLGEVGNTIYF.